One sample yielded the 26 T cell receptor beta chains listed below, sequenced in a study of blood T cell repertoires in COVID-19. Clones were sequenced by immunoSEQ multiplex PCR, and TCRdb holds only the in-frame ones, with some missing. This table has 140,000 or so clones, about 80% appearing once. Specimen: peripheral blood. Source of these receptors: a man in his forties or fifties with acute or convalescent COVID-19.

The chain is built from TRBV7-2 and TRBJ2-5, with 12 bases that match TRBD1. CDR3 length: 18 residues. V was clipped by 0 bases and J by 6 bases; unmatched bases: 11. Germline V lookup: CDR1 SGHTA, CDR2 FQGNSA. Here the CDR3 DNA reads TGTGCCAGCAGCTTAGCTGGTTGGGGACAGGGGGCGTTGAAGACCCAGTACTTC. The encoded protein is CASSLAGWGQGALKTQYF.

This chain uses TRBV27 with TRBJ1-6, with a weak D call TRBD1 (6 bases). The V gene's germline CDR1 is MNHEY and CDR2 SMNVEV (reference sequence). The CDR3 consists of 16 residues. The germline V and J ends were trimmed by 1 base and 10 bases, with 17 bases remaining between them. In nucleotides, the CDR3 is TGTGCCAGCAGTTTATTGGGCCAGGACAGTTACTCACCCCTCCACTTT. Protein product: CASSLLGQDSYSPLHF.

The J gene is TRBJ1-2, the V gene TRBV7-3, with TRBD1 matching 8 bases. The trim removed 0 bases at V and 6 bases at J, leaving 6 bases unmatched. CDR1 SGHTA and CDR2 FQGTGA come from the germline V gene. The CDR3 loop spans 15 amino acids. The CDR3 reads CASSLTSDREHGYTF. The CDR3 DNA reads TGTGCCAGCAGCTTAACGTCGGACAGGGAGCATGGCTACACCTTC.

This clone was detected once. The genes are TRBV4-1 and TRBJ1-3; 8 bases fit TRBD1. Germline V CDR1 and CDR2: MGHRA, YSYEKL. V shed 1 base, J shed 4 bases, and the junction held 6 bases outside the gene matches. The CDR3 has 16 amino acids. The CDR3 sequence is CASSQVRTGPGNTIYF. The CDR3 DNA reads TGCGCCAGCAGCCAAGTAAGGACAGGGCCAGGAAACACCATATATTTT.

The rearrangement uses TRBV11-2 and TRBJ1-3, with D possibly being TRBD1 (6 bases). With 5 bases removed from V and 7 bases from J, the gap between germline ends came to 12 bases. Germline V gene data show CDR1 as SGHAT and CDR2 as FQNNGV. The CDR3 is made up of 13 amino acids. CDR3 loop: CASSPDQGNTIYF. In nucleotides, the CDR3 is TGTGCCAGCAGCCCCGACCAGGGGAACACCATATATTTT.

The V call is TRBV3-1 (or the pseudogene TRBV3-2), the J call TRBJ2-1; D perhaps matches TRBD2 (6 bases). Per germline, CDR1 LGHDT and CDR2 YNNKEL (reference sequence). V was shortened by 2 bases and J by 5 bases, with 16 bases between the two germline ends. This CDR3 contains 16 residues. The CDR3 here is CASSQQGGDWHNEQFF. CDR3 DNA: TGTGCCAGCAGCCAACAGGGAGGAGATTGGCACAATGAGCAGTTCTTC.

In its sample, this clone was seen a few times. The chain is built from TRBV2 and TRBJ1-2, with a weak D call TRBD1 (6 bases). CDR1 SNHLY and CDR2 FYNNEI come from the germline V gene. This CDR3 has 11 residues. Trimming shortened V by 5 bases and J by 10 bases, and 11 bases separated the two germline ends. CDR3 sequence: CASSRTVFYTF. In nucleotides, the CDR3 is TGTGCCAGCAGTCGGACAGTTTTCTACACCTTC.

The chain couples TRBV11-2 to TRBJ1-1; possibly TRBD1 for D (6 bases). CDR1 SGHAT and CDR2 FQNNGV come from the germline V gene. The CDR3 has 16 amino acids. Trimming cost V 4 bases and J 6 bases, with 21 bases left between them. The CDR3: CASSSTRTDKGAEAFF. The CDR3 region has the DNA TGTGCCAGCAGCTCTACCCGGACAGACAAAGGGGCTGAAGCTTTCTTT.

This clone was picked up a small number of times. This chain links TRBV10-3 with TRBJ1-5, with a weak D call TRBD1 (6 bases). Germline assignment: CDR1 ENHRY and CDR2 SYGVKD. CDR3 length: 12 residues. The V end lost 10 bases, the J end lost 3 bases, and 10 bases lay between the germline ends. CDR3 DNA sequence: TGTGCCACCGGACAGAACAATCAGCCCCAGCATTTT. This gives the protein CATGQNNQPQHF.

This rearrangement joins TRBV19 to TRBJ1-5; D remains unclear. The CDR3 is 15 residues long. V was trimmed by 1 base and J by 0 bases, leaving 7 bases between them. CDR1 and CDR2 (germline): LNHDA, SQIVND (reference sequence). This CDR3 is CASSIGADSNQPQHF. Here the CDR3 DNA reads TGTGCCAGTAGTATAGGGGCAGATAGCAATCAGCCCCAGCATTTT.

The J gene is TRBJ2-3, the V gene TRBV2, with 7 bases lining up with TRBD1. Germline V CDR1 and CDR2: SNHLY, FYNNEI. V was pared by 7 bases and J by 3 bases, with 4 bases of the junction left unmatched. This CDR3 is 13 amino acids long. CDR3 nucleotides: TGTGCCAGCAATGACAGGGTTACAGATACGCAGTATTTT. Amino acid sequence: CASNDRVTDTQYF.

The V gene is TRBV29-1, the J gene TRBJ2-1; tentative D call: TRBD1 (5 bases). Germline CDR1 reads SQVTM; CDR2 reads ANQGSEA. This CDR3 spans 21 amino acids. V gave up 2 bases and J gave up 0 bases, with 29 bases separating them. Written as DNA, the CDR3 is TGCAGCGTTGAACTCTGGGGCGCAAGCACCTCCCTCCAGAGCTCCTACAATGAGCAGTTCTTC. Translating it yields CSVELWGASTSLQSSYNEQFF.

The chain employs TRBV6-5 and TRBJ1-5; the D gene is possibly TRBD1 (5 bases). The germline V gene encodes CDR1 MNHEY and CDR2 SVGAGI. The CDR3 runs to 15 residues. V shed 6 bases and J shed 2 bases, with 14 bases lying between them. The CDR3 DNA follows: TGTGCCAGCAGCCCAGGGTGGGGGGGCAATCAGCCCCAGCATTTT. Its translation is CASSPGWGGNQPQHF.

The gene calls are TRBV13 and TRBJ2-3, with 12 bases lining up with TRBD2. Germline loops: CDR1 PRHDT, CDR2 FYEKMQ (reference sequence). This CDR3 is built from 14 residues. Losses at the gene ends were 5 bases for V and 9 bases for J; bases not matched to a gene: 6. CDR3 in amino acids: CASSILAGGPTQYF. The CDR3 nucleotides are TGTGCCAGCAGCATTCTAGCGGGGGGGCCGACGCAGTATTTT.

The chain has TRBV19 and TRBJ2-2; 9 bases line up with TRBD1. V was pared by 5 bases and J by 5 bases, with 9 bases of the junction left unmatched. CDR1 is LNHDA, CDR2 SQIVND, per germline (reference sequence). The CDR3 has 16 residues. The CDR3: CASSDHNRGRTGELFF. DNA for the CDR3: TGTGCCAGTAGTGACCACAACAGGGGGCGAACCGGGGAGCTGTTTTTT.

The rearrangement uses TRBV5-1 and TRBJ2-3, with a tentative D call TRBD2 (5 bases). CDR3 length: 14 amino acids. Trimming removed 4 bases at V and 2 bases at J, with 11 bases between. The germline V gene encodes CDR1 SGHRS and CDR2 YFSETQ. Here the CDR3 DNA reads TGCGCCAGCAGCGATCGACTAACCACAGATACGCAGTATTTT. Its protein product is CASSDRLTTDTQYF.

V is TRBV7-8 and J is TRBJ2-1; the match to TRBD2 covers 8 bases. This CDR3 is 16 amino acids long. CDR1 is SGHVS and CDR2 is FQNEAQ in the germline V gene. The junction had 5 bases not matched to a gene; V was cut back by 4 bases and J by 0 bases. The CDR3 region is CASSSGRGGSYNEQFF. The CDR3 region has the DNA TGTGCCAGCAGCTCCGGACGGGGGGGCTCCTACAATGAGCAGTTCTTC.

This chain uses TRBV5-8 with TRBJ1-1; 7 nucleotides align to TRBD1. This CDR3 is built from 13 residues. V lost 1 base and J lost 6; bases outside the gene matches: 3. Germline loops: CDR1 SGHTS, CDR2 YDEGEE. The CDR3: CASSLLTGAEAFF. In DNA form, the CDR3 reads TGTGCCAGCAGCTTGCTCACAGGGGCTGAAGCTTTCTTT.

The rearrangement links TRBV10-3 to TRBJ1-5, with 9 positions matching TRBD1. CDR1 ENHRY and CDR2 SYGVKD come from the germline V gene. There are 15 residues in the CDR3. Trimming removed 10 bases from V and 7 bases from J; junction bases left unmatched: 14. For the CDR3, the DNA is TGTGCCACGCAAGGCGGGCAGGGACAGGGCCAGCCCCAGCATTTT. It codes for CATQGGQGQGQPQHF.

V is TRBV11-2 and J is TRBJ2-1; a weak D match, TRBD2 (7 bases). The CDR3 loop spans 16 amino acids. Germline V gene data show CDR1 as SGHAT and CDR2 as FQNNGV. Between the trimmed V and J ends, which lost 0 bases and 2 bases, there was a span of 11 bases. For the CDR3, the DNA is TGTGCCAGCAGCTTAGAATGGGGGGGCCCCTACAATGAGCAGTTCTTC. It specifies CASSLEWGGPYNEQFF.

For the CDR3, the DNA is TGTGCCAGCAGTGACCCTACTACAGGGGGCGATTCACCCCTCCACTTT. Translated, it gives CASSDPTTGGDSPLHF. The rearrangement uses TRBV25-1 and TRBJ1-6; 9 bases are a match to TRBD1. Germline V gives CDR1 MGHDK, CDR2 SYGVNS. CDR3 length: 16 residues. Losses at the gene ends were 3 bases for V and 8 bases for J; bases not matched to a gene: 8. Drawing the rest from reference TRBV25-1 and TRBJ1-6, the complete variable domain is EADIYQTPRYLVIGTGKKITLECSQTMGHDKMYWYQQDPGMELHLIHYSYGVNSTEKGDLSSESTVSRIRTEHFPLTLESARPSHTSQYLCASSDPTTGGDSPLHFGNGTRLTVT.

This sequence joins TRBV28 and TRBJ1-1; TRBD1 is a possible D gene (6 bases). There are 13 residues in the CDR3. The germline V gene encodes CDR1 MDHEN and CDR2 SYDVKM. The V end was cut by 5 bases, the J end by 7 bases, with 14 bases between. CDR3 region: CASSPQGLVEAFF. The CDR3, as DNA: TGTGCCAGCAGTCCCCAGGGGCTGGTTGAAGCTTTCTTT.

CDR3 nucleotides: TGTGCCAGCAGCGCGCCAACCCAGGGACTTGATGAAAAACTGTTTTTT. This sequence encodes CASSAPTQGLDEKLFF. V gene TRBV9 combines with J gene TRBJ1-4; the D gene is possibly TRBD1 (5 bases). The CDR3 length is 16 residues. Germline V gives CDR1 SGDLS, CDR2 YYNGEE. V lost 3 bases and J 6 bases, leaving 18 bases between the germline ends. The complete variable domain, with remaining parts taken from reference TRBV9 and TRBJ1-4, reads DSGVTQTPKHLITATGQRVTLRCSPRSGDLSVYWYQQSLDQGLQFLIQYYNGEERAKGNILERFSAQQFPDLHSELNLSSLELGDSALYFCASSAPTQGLDEKLFFGSGTQLSVL.

This clone showed up just once. The V and J genes are TRBV3-1 (or the pseudogene TRBV3-2) and TRBJ2-3; D possibly corresponds to TRBD2 (5 bases). V lost 0 bases to trimming and J lost 6 bases, with 22 bases between them. Germline assignment: CDR1 LGHDT and CDR2 YNNKEL (reference sequence). CDR3 size: 18 residues. DNA for the CDR3: TGTGCCAGCAGCCAAGACCTTCTCTGGGCCCGAGGGTCGGATACGCAGTATTTT. It translates to CASSQDLLWARGSDTQYF.

The chain joins TRBV7-3 to TRBJ2-3, with 14 bases matching TRBD2. The length of the CDR3 is 16 residues. Germline CDR1 SGHTA, CDR2 FQGTGA. J lost 2 bases, V lost 4 bases, and 2 bases had no gene match. The CDR3 nucleotides read TGTGCCAGCAGCTCGGGACTAGCGGGGGTCACAGATACGCAGTATTTT. It yields the protein CASSSGLAGVTDTQYF.

The chain has TRBV7-6 and TRBJ1-2; D gene uncertain. The CDR3 spans 15 residues. CDR1 is SGHVS, CDR2 FNYEAQ, per germline. Deletions cut 1 base from V and 7 bases from J, with 16 bases between. The CDR3 DNA reads TGTGCCAGCAGCTTAGATATCTCGTATAGGAGTGGCTACACCTTC. This encodes CASSLDISYRSGYTF. Together with reference TRBV7-6 and TRBJ1-2, the CDR3 gives the full variable domain: GAGVSQSPRYKVTKRGQDVALRCDPISGHVSLYWYRQALGQGPEFLTYFNYEAQQDKSGLPNDRFSAERPEGSISTLTIQRTEQRDSAMYRCASSLDISYRSGYTFGSGTRLTVV.